This entry lists 7 T cell receptor beta chains sequenced from one sample in a study of CD8 T cells in ankylosing spondylitis. TCRdb used MiXCR to reprocess the 5' RACE reads, holding one entry per CDR3 protein. The sample carries 250,000 to 400,000 distinct CDR3 sequences, around a tenth recorded once. Sequencing used blood, either unsorted or a sorted T cell fraction (not recorded which). The receptors were gathered from a female donor with ankylosing spondylitis or in good health (not recorded which).

This clonotype showed up many times. The rearrangement links TRBV28 to TRBJ1-6; D gene unclear. The V end was cut by 1 base, the J end by 0 bases, with 13 bases between. Germline CDR1 MDHEN, CDR2 SYDVKM. The CDR3 covers 18 residues. The CDR3 coding sequence is TGTGCCAGCAGTTTATCCATATCACCGTTCTCCTATAATTCACCCCTCCACTTT. This encodes CASSLSISPFSYNSPLHF.

This clonotype appeared a few times. The chain has TRBV7-2 and TRBJ2-5; no definite D call. CDR3 length: 12 residues. Trimming pared 5 bases from V and 7 bases from J, leaving 11 bases between. Germline-derived CDR1 and CDR2 are SGHTA and FQGNSA. CDR3 sequence reads: CASSQGYGTQYF. CDR3 DNA: TGTGCCAGCAGCCAAGGCTACGGGACCCAGTACTTC.

This clonotype was counted ten times or more. The V gene is TRBV29-1, the J gene TRBJ1-4; perhaps TRBD1 as D (5 bases). Trimming stripped 3 bases from V and 7 bases from J, with 12 bases between. This CDR3 contains 13 residues. The germline V gene encodes CDR1 SQVTM and CDR2 ANQGSEA. Here the CDR3 reads CSVEAGLGEKLFF. CDR3 DNA sequence: TGCAGCGTTGAGGCAGGGTTGGGTGAAAAACTGTTTTTT.

This clonotype showed up many times. The rearrangement joins TRBV12-3 or TRBV12-4 to TRBJ2-3; the match to TRBD1 covers 7 bases. This CDR3 contains 16 residues. J was trimmed by 2 bases and V by 7 bases; bases with no gene match: 12. The CDR3 DNA sequence: TGTGCCAGCACTCCCCCAGGGACAGCTTTCACAGATACGCAGTATTTT. Translated, it gives CASTPPGTAFTDTQYF.

This clonotype was recorded at least ten times. The chain is built from TRBV18 and TRBJ1-5; D possibly corresponds to TRBD1 (5 bases). This CDR3 is 13 amino acids long. Trimming pared 3 bases from V and 4 bases from J, leaving 7 bases between. Germline loops: CDR1 KGHSH, CDR2 LQKENI. The CDR3 is CASSPDRNQPQHF. The CDR3, as DNA: TGTGCCAGCTCACCCGACAGAAATCAGCCCCAGCATTTT.

The sample holds many counts of this clonotype. This sequence joins TRBV24-1 and TRBJ1-4, with TRBD1 matching over 10 bases. The V and J ends lost 4 bases and 6 bases, in that order; junction bases with no gene match: 4. The germline gives CDR1 KGHDR, CDR2 SFDVKD. The CDR3 is made up of 15 amino acids. CDR3 loop: CATSEAGTGDEKLFF. In DNA form, the CDR3 reads TGTGCCACCAGTGAGGCCGGGACAGGGGATGAAAAACTGTTTTTT.

In its sample, this clonotype was seen many times. The chain combines TRBV28 with TRBJ1-5; D might be TRBD1 (5 bases). Trimming cost V 3 bases and J 7 bases, with 16 bases left between them. Per the germline V gene, CDR1 is MDHEN and CDR2 is SYDVKM. The CDR3 totals 15 residues. CDR3 sequence reads: CASSFGGWGNQPQHF. In DNA form, the CDR3 reads TGTGCCAGCAGTTTCGGGGGGTGGGGGAACCAGCCCCAGCATTTT.